One and the same sample provided the 9 T cell receptor beta chains below, sequenced in a study of OX40 agonist ivuxolimab in advanced cancers. The table came from immunoSEQ multiplex PCR; TCRdb's copy has only in-frame clones and leaves some out. The sample shows some 45,000 clones, around 85% of them seen only once. The starting material was CD4+ or CD8+ T cells sorted from blood, obtained in a trial of the OX40 agonist ivuxolimab. The source is an adult with an advanced solid tumor such as melanoma, head and neck, liver or kidney cancer.

The chain recombines TRBV4-1 with TRBJ1-1; 7 positions agree with TRBD1. This CDR3 has 15 amino acids. V gave up 2 bases and J gave up 6 bases; unmatched junction bases: 9. Germline V gives CDR1 MGHRA, CDR2 YSYEKL. The CDR3 coding sequence is TGCGCCAGCAGCCAACGACAGGGAGTCCGAGCTGAAGCTTTCTTT. This codes for CASSQRQGVRAEAFF.

This chain uses TRBV19 with TRBJ1-1; 7 bases agree with TRBD1. CDR3 length equals 15 residues. CDR1 LNHDA and CDR2 SQIVND come from the germline V gene (reference sequence). With V trimmed by 5 bases and J by 4 bases, 10 bases remained unmatched. The CDR3 loop reads CASSPHPPGGTEAFF. Written as DNA, the CDR3 is TGTGCCAGTAGTCCACACCCTCCAGGGGGCACTGAAGCTTTCTTT.

The V call is TRBV11-1, the J call TRBJ2-7; D is unresolved. Per germline, CDR1 SGHAT and CDR2 FQDESV (reference sequence). The CDR3 has 13 residues. V lost 1 base to trimming and J lost 4 bases, with 8 bases between them. The CDR3 spells CASSLDPDYEQYF. The CDR3 coding sequence is TGTGCCAGCAGCTTAGACCCGGATTACGAGCAGTACTTC.

The chain uses TRBV29-1 and TRBJ1-5; D remains unclear. Trimming removed 6 bases at V and 4 bases at J, with 19 bases between. The CDR3 sequence is 15 residues long. Germline V gene data show CDR1 as SQVTM and CDR2 as ANQGSEA. The CDR3 here is CSVADGLLGNQPQHF. As DNA, the CDR3 is TGCAGCGTGGCGGACGGGCTGTTGGGGAATCAGCCCCAGCATTTT.

The V gene is TRBV5-4, the J gene TRBJ2-5; 7 nucleotides line up with TRBD2. After removal of 3 bases from V and 5 bases from J, the junction contained 13 bases not matched to a gene. Germline V CDR1 and CDR2: SGHNT, YYREEE (reference sequence). This CDR3 is built from 16 residues. CDR3 DNA sequence: TGTGCCAGCAGCTCGGGGGGACTGGCTACGGGGGAGACCCAGTACTTC. Translating it yields CASSSGGLATGETQYF. Full variable domain (outside the CDR3, taken from reference TRBV5-4 and TRBJ2-5): ETGVTQSPTHLIKTRGQQVTLRCSSQSGHNTVSWYQQALGQGPQFIFQYYREEENGRGNFPPRFSGLQFPNYSSELNVNALELDDSALYLCASSSGGLATGETQYFGPGTRLLVL.

The V gene is TRBV18, the J gene TRBJ2-1; D gene ambiguous. In germline, CDR1 is KGHSH, CDR2 LQKENI. This CDR3 is 15 amino acids long. Trimming removed 1 base at V and 1 base at J, with 8 bases between. This CDR3 is CASSPLQDSYNEQFF. The CDR3 coding sequence is TGTGCCAGCTCACCACTTCAGGATTCCTACAATGAGCAGTTCTTC. Combining the CDR3 with reference TRBV18 and TRBJ2-1 gives the whole variable domain NAGVMQNPRHLVRRRGQEARLRCSPMKGHSHVYWYRQLPEEGLKFMVYLQKENIIDESGMPKERFSAEFPKEGPSILRIQQVVRGDSAAYFCASSPLQDSYNEQFFGPGTRLTVL.

The CDR3 loop reads CASSYIYEQYF. CDR3 in DNA: TGTGCCAGCAGTTACATTTACGAGCAGTACTTC. The chain is built from TRBV2 and TRBJ2-7; D is unresolved. Germline lookup yields CDR1 SNHLY and CDR2 FYNNEI. The CDR3 is made up of 11 amino acids. Trimming took off 5 bases at V and 4 bases at J, with 6 bases between the two ends.

The chain employs TRBV7-2 and TRBJ2-7; 8 bases fit TRBD1. V trimming: 4 bases; J trimming: 3 bases; junction bases outside the gene matches: 8. Germline V gene lookup returns CDR1 SGHTA and CDR2 FQGNSA. This CDR3 spans 15 amino acids. CDR3 DNA: TGTGCCAGCAGCTCTCGGACAGGGAACAACTACGAGCAGTACTTC. As protein: CASSSRTGNNYEQYF.

The V and J genes are TRBV7-9 and TRBJ2-7, with D perhaps TRBD1 (6 bases). CDR3 length: 14 residues. Trimming left V 5 bases short and J 1 base short, with 12 bases between. Per germline, CDR1 SEHNR and CDR2 FQNEAQ (reference sequence). This chain's CDR3 is CASSSRTASYEQYF. CDR3 DNA sequence: TGTGCCAGCAGCAGCAGGACAGCTTCCTACGAGCAGTACTTC.